The 4 T cell receptor beta chains presented below share a single source sample, sequenced in a study of blood T cell repertoires in COVID-19. Data came from immunoSEQ multiplex PCR; TCRdb stores just in-frame clones and leaves some out. The sample lists under 200,000 clones; more than 70% were seen once. The material sequenced was peripheral blood. The receptors derive from a man aged 18 to 30 with active or convalescent COVID-19.

J is TRBJ1-6 and V is TRBV19; D gene unclear. CDR1 LNHDA and CDR2 SQIVND come from the germline V gene (reference sequence). V gave up 4 bases and J gave up 0 bases, with 13 bases separating them. The CDR3 sequence is 17 residues long. Here the CDR3 DNA reads TGTGCCAGTAGTACTCTAACGGGGAGCTCCTATAATTCACCCCTCCACTTT. It specifies CASSTLTGSSYNSPLHF.

This chain uses TRBV15 with TRBJ2-1, with TRBD2 identical over 7 bases. The V segment lost 5 bases and the J segment 6 bases; nucleotides outside the gene matches: 13. The V gene's germline CDR1 is LNHNV and CDR2 YYDKDF (reference sequence). The CDR3 totals 16 residues. Here the CDR3 DNA reads TGTGCCACCAGCGATCCCGGGACTACCTTGATCAATGAGCAGTTCTTC. Translation gives CATSDPGTTLINEQFF.

The rearrangement links TRBV5-4 to TRBJ1-2; the D gene is possibly TRBD1 (5 bases). V was clipped by 4 bases and J by 4 bases, with 17 bases between them. Per germline, CDR1 SGHNT and CDR2 YYREEE (reference sequence). This CDR3 comprises 15 residues. The CDR3 DNA follows: TGTGCCAGCAGCCGGGGGGGAGCCGCTGGCTATGGCTACACCTTC. Protein product: CASSRGGAAGYGYTF. Filled out from reference TRBV5-4 and TRBJ1-2, the complete variable domain reads ETGVTQSPTHLIKTRGQQVTLRCSSQSGHNTVSWYQQALGQGPQFIFQYYREEENGRGNFPPRFSGLQFPNYSSELNVNALELDDSALYLCASSRGGAAGYGYTFGSGTRLTVV.

The chain employs TRBV6-2 or TRBV6-3 and TRBJ2-5; a weak D match, TRBD1 (5 bases). In germline, CDR1 is MNHEY, CDR2 SVGEGT. Trimming removed 0 bases at V and 2 bases at J, with 16 bases between. The CDR3 consists of 17 residues. CDR3 nucleotides: TGTGCCAGCAGTTACTCGAGGTGGGGCGCGAGGCAAGAGACCCAGTACTTC. It encodes CASSYSRWGARQETQYF.